This T cell receptor beta chain was profiled in a study of T cell changes during pregnancy in multiple sclerosis. The V and J ends lost 1 base and 10 bases, in that order; junction bases with no gene match: 7. This CDR3 has 14 amino acids. Per the germline V gene, CDR1 is SGHVS and CDR2 is FQNEAQ. Data came from immunoSEQ multiplex PCR; TCRdb stores just in-frame clones and leaves some out. The sample lists 40,000 to 55,000 clones; 80% to 95% were seen once. The TCR comes from a female donor with multiple sclerosis, enrolled in a pregnancy study. The gene calls are TRBV7-8 and TRBJ2-1; 7 positions match TRBD2. Sequenced: peripheral blood. CDR3 in amino acids: CASSLGRGRGEQFF. The CDR3 DNA sequence: TGTGCCAGCAGCTTAGGGCGTGGGAGGGGCGAGCAGTTCTTC.